This T cell receptor (beta chain) emerged from a study of shared clonotypes between healthy human individuals. CDR3 length: 15 amino acids. The germline V and J ends were trimmed by 2 bases and 4 bases, with 12 bases remaining between them. Per the germline V gene, CDR1 is MNHNS and CDR2 is SASEGT. The protocol was immunoSEQ multiplex PCR, while the TCRdb copy is restricted to in-frame clones and leaves out a portion. The sample holds approximately 640,000 clones; about 90% are singletons and the top ten take 34%. The specimen sequenced was memory CD8+ T cells from PBMCs. Specified subset: CD45RO+ cells pooled with CCR7-negative TemRA cells. This clonotype originated in a man aged 18 to 29 in good health. Some clones in this sample may be carry-over from other donors' samples. J is TRBJ1-5 and V is TRBV6-1; unclear D gene. CDR3 sequence reads: CASSESPTQNQPQHF. CDR3 DNA sequence: TGTGCCAGCAGTGAATCGCCCACTCAGAATCAGCCCCAGCATTTT.